This T cell receptor beta chain comes out of a study of identical twins. Study results and limitations: The analysis was cross-sectional rather than longitudinal within donors. Twins' excess sharing was less marked for out-of-frame beta sequences.

This clonotype was counted only a few times. Its antigen is not identified. The CDR3 has 15 residues. Per germline, CDR1 MNHEY and CDR2 SVGEGT. The trim removed 6 bases at V and 2 bases at J, leaving 7 bases unmatched. In TCRdb, the 5' RACE reads were re-called with MiXCR into one record per CDR3 protein. The sample holds about 240,000 distinct CDR3 sequences; approximately 7.8% are singletons and the top ten take around 5%. This sample was also put to use in a study of yellow fever vaccine responses in identical twins. According to that study: Twins' vaccine T cell responses were reported to seem partly convergent and partly personalized.

The source material was CD8+ T cells sorted from blood. This chain links TRBV6-2 or TRBV6-3 with TRBJ2-3, with 8 bases matching TRBD1. The origin of this receptor is a woman aged 18 to 35 in good health. DNA for the CDR3: TGTGCCAGCAGGACTGACAGGGGTTACACAGATACGCAGTATTTT. Residues: CASRTDRGYTDTQYF.